The T cell receptor (beta chain) described here comes from a study of CD8 T cells in ankylosing spondylitis. This clonotype was counted only a few times. Its antigen remains unidentified. V was clipped by 5 bases and J by 5 bases; unmatched bases: 11. The CDR3 consists of 17 residues. Germline V gene sequence: CDR1 SEHNR, CDR2 FQNEAQ (reference sequence). General study results and limits: A subset of motif variants has previously been described in the synovial fluid and blood of reactive arthritis. Reportedly, matched ankylosing spondylitis synovial fluid was significantly enriched for disease-linked clones. For ankylosing spondylitis blood, a TCR beta motif of 7 or 8 highly homologous variants appeared characteristic.

TCRdb redid the calling of the 5' RACE reads with MiXCR, one entry per CDR3 protein. This table holds about 160,000 distinct CDR3 sequences, 40% to 50% found once. The source material was synovial fluid, either unsorted or a sorted T cell fraction (not recorded which). The V gene is TRBV7-9, the J gene TRBJ2-7, with 14 bases aligning to TRBD2. This TCR was recovered from a male donor with ankylosing spondylitis. This chain's CDR3 is CASSLGTSGSGDDEQYF. In nucleotides, the CDR3 is TGTGCCAGCAGCCTCGGGACTAGCGGGAGTGGGGACGACGAGCAGTACTTC. The whole variable domain, remainder taken from reference TRBV7-9 and TRBJ2-7, is DTGVSQNPRHKITKRGQNVTFRCDPISEHNRLYWYRQTLGQGPEFLTYFQNEAQLEKSRLLSDRFSAERPKGSFSTLEIQRTEQGDSAMYLCASSLGTSGSGDDEQYFGPGTRLTVT.